This T cell receptor beta chain was obtained from a study of response to subunit inactivated influenza vaccine. J was trimmed by 0 bases and V by 6 bases; bases with no gene match: 8. Germline V gene data show CDR1 as MDHEN and CDR2 as SYDVKM. There are 16 residues in the CDR3. Ten or more counts support this clonotype. TCRdb analysed the RT-PCR reads with MiXCR anew, one entry per CDR3 protein. The table includes 150,000 to 200,000 distinct CDR3 sequences, approximately 12% detected once. The sample was also reused in another study, on T cells expressing NK-cell markers. Turning to that study: Synthesis of TCR beta cDNA relied on 5'RACE template switching carrying UMIs.

The rearrangement uses TRBV28 and TRBJ2-3; 8 positions agree with TRBD2. The clonotype comes from a man aged 50 to 60 who received an inactivated influenza vaccine. This sample comprised CD8+ T cells sorted from PBMCs, obtained roughly 13 days after vaccination. The CDR3 DNA reads TGTGCCAGCAGCCGTACTAGCGGTTCTAGCACAGATACGCAGTATTTT. It translates to CASSRTSGSSTDTQYF.